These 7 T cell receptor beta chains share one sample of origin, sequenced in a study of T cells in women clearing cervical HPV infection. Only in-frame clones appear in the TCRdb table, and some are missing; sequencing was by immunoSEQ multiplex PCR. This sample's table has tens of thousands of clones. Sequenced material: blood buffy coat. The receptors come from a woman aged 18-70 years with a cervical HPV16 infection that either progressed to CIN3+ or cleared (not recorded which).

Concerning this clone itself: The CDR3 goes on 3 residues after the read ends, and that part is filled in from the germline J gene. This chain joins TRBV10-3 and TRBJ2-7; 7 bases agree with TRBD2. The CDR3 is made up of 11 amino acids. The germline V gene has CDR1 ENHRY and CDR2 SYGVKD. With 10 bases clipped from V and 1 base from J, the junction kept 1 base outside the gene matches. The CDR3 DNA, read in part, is TGTGCCAGCGGGAGATCCTACGAG. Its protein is CASGRSYE. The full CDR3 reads CASGRSYEQYF.

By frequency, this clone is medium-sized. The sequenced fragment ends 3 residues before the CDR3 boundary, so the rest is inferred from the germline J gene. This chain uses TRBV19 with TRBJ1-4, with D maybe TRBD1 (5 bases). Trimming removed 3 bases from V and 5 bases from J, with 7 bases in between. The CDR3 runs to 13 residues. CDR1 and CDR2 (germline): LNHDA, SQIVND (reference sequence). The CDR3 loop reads CASSMTENEKLFF. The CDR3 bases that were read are TGTGCCAGTAGTATGACAGAAAATGAAAAA.

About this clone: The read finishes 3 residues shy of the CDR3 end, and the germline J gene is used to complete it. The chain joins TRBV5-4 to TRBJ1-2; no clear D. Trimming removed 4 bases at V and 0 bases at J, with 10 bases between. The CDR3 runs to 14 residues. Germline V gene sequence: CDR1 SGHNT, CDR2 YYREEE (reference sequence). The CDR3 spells CASSVDKTNYGYTF. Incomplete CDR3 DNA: TGTGCCAGCAGCGTGGATAAAACTAACTATGGC.

The part of the CDR3 DNA that was read is TGTGCCAGTAGTATGGGGACAGTCGAA. As protein: CASSMGTVE. The CDR3 reads in full as CASSMGTVEAFF. The chain is built from TRBV19 and TRBJ1-1, with 7 bases that match TRBD1. The CDR3 end falls 3 residues outside the read, so it is completed with the germline J gene. The CDR3 has 12 residues. CDR1 is LNHDA, CDR2 SQIVND, per germline (reference sequence).

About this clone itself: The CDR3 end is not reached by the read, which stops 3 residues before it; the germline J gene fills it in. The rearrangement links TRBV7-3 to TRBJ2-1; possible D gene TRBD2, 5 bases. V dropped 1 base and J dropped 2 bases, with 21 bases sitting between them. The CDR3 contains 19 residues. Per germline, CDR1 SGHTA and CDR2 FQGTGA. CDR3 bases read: TGTGCCAGCAGCTTAATTGCGGGTGCGGGTCTAGCCGCCTACAATGAG. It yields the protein CASSLIAGAGLAAYNE. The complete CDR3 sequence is CASSLIAGAGLAAYNEQFF.

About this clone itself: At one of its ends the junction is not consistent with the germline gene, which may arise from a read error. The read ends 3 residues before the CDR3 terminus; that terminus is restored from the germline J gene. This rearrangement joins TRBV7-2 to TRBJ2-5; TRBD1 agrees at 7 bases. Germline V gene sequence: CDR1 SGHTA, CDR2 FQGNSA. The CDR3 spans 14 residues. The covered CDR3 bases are TGTGCCGGCAGCCCCCAAGGGGGCATGGAGACC. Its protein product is CAGSPQGGMET. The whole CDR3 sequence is CAGSPQGGMETQYF. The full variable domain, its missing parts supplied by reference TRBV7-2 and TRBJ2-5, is GAGVSQSPSNKVTEKGKDVELRCDPISGHTALYWYRQSLGQGLEFLIYFQGNSAPDKSGLPSDRFSAERTGGSVSTLTIQRTQQEDSAVYLCAGSPQGGMETQYFGPGTRLLVL.

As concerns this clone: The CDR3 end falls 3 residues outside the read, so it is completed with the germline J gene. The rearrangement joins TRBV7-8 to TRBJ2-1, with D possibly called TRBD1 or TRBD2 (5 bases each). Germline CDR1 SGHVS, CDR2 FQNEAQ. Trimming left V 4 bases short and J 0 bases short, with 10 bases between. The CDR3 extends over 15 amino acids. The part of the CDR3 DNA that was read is TGTGCCAGCAGCTCCAGGGAGAGCTCCTACAATGAG. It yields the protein CASSSRESSYNE. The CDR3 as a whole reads CASSSRESSYNEQFF.